The present entry profiles one TCR beta chain with its context. Its antigen is not known. It was with a sample-barcoded 5' primer and a J-beta primer mix that a second PCR of roughly 7 to 12 cycles was run. The authors tagged each cDNA molecule using a template-switch adaptor with 12 random nucleotides. There were at least 3 million CDR3-containing paired-end reads obtained from each sample. A single record per CDR3 protein comes from TCRdb applying MiXCR to the 5' RACE reads. This table has roughly 500,000 distinct CDR3 sequences, 25% to 30% appearing once. The sample is drawn from a study of blood T cells in healthy people across ages. Study-wide findings and caveats: The long-lived group displayed more naive CD4+ cells, plus higher diversity, than the aged donors did.

Sequenced input: blood. This clonotype originated in a woman in her 70s in good health.

The DNA for the CDR3 is TGTGCCAGCACCCTCACAACTAATGAAAAACTGTTTTTT. It is translated as CASTLTTNEKLFF. The chain carries TRBV28 and TRBJ1-4; D gene uncertain. Germline V gene data show CDR1 as MDHEN and CDR2 as SYDVKM. V was trimmed by 7 bases and J by 0 bases, leaving 6 bases between them. The length of the CDR3 is 13 residues.